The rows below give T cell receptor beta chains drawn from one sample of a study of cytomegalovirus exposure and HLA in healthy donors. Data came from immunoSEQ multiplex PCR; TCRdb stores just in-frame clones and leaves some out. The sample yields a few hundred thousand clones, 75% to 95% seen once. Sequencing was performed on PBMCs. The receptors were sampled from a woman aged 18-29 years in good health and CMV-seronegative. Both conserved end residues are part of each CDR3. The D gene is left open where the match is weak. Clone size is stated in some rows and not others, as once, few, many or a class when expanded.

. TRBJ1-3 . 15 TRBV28 TGTGCCAGCAGTTCCCTACTTGGCTCTGGAAACACCATATATTTT CASSSLLGSGNTIYF
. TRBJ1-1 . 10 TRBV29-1 TGCAGCGTTGAAGCCAGTTCGAGGATCTTT CSVEASSRIF
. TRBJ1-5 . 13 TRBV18 TGTGCCAGCTCACATCGGGGGTATCAGCCCCAGCATTTT CASSHRGYQPQHF
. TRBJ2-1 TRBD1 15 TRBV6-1 TGTGCCAGCAGTCGGTGGACAGGGGGCGTGAATGAGCAGTTCTTC CASSRWTGGVNEQFF
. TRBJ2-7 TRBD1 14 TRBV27 TGTGCCAGCAGACCCGGGACAGGACCATACGAGCAGTACTTC CASRPGTGPYEQYF
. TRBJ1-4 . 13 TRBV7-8 TGTGCCAGCAGCTTACGGGGGGGTGAAAAACTGTTTTTT CASSLRGGEKLFF
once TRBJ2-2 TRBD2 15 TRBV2 TGTGCCAGCGCAACTAGCGGGAGGGCCCCGGGGGAGCTGTTTTTT CASATSGRAPGELFF
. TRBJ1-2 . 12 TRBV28 TGTGCCAGCGCGACAGAGAACTATGGCTACACCTTC CASATENYGYTF
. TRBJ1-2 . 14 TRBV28 TGTGCCACCGCACAGCAATCGCCCCTATTCGGGGACACCTTC CATAQQSPLFGDTF
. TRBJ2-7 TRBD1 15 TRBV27 TGTGCCAGCAGTAAAAGGGGACAGGGCGCCTACGAGCAGTACTTC CASSKRGQGAYEQYF
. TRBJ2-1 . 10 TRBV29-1 TGCAGCGTTGAGAGAAGTGAGCAGTTCTTC CSVERSEQFF
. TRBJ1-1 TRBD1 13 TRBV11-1 TGTGCCAGCAGCTTACAGGGGGACCTCGCCGCTTTCTTT CASSLQGDLAAFF
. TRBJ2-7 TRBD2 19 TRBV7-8 TGTGCCAGCAGCTTAGGGGGGCTAGCGGGTTCCCCTTCCTACTACGAGCAGTACTTC CASSLGGLAGSPSYYEQYF
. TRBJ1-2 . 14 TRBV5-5 TGTGCCAGCAGCTTTATCACAGGGCACTATGGCTACACCTTC CASSFITGHYGYTF
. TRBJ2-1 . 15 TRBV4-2 TGTGCCAGCAGCCAAGCTCGGGACTCCTACAATGAGCAGTTCTTC CASSQARDSYNEQFF
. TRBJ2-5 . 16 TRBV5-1 TGCGCCAGCAGCTTGGACCCGGGCGGGAACTCGGAGACCCAGTACTTC CASSLDPGGNSETQYF
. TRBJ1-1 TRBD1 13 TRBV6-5 TGTGCCAGCAGTTACCTCAGGGGGACTGAAGCTTTCTTT CASSYLRGTEAFF
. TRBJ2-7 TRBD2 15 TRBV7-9 TGTGCCAGCAGCTTACCGGGAGGGAACTCCTACGAGCAGTACTTC CASSLPGGNSYEQYF
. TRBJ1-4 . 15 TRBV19 TGTGCCAGCGTTGACGCTGCTCAGGCTAATGAAAAACTGTTTTTT CASVDAAQANEKLFF
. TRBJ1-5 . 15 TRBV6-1 TGTGCCAGCAGTGACAGGGTGGCGAGCAATCAGCCCCAGCATTTT CASSDRVASNQPQHF
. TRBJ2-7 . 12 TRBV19 TGTGCCAGTAGTACCCATTCCTACGAGCAGTACTTC CASSTHSYEQYF
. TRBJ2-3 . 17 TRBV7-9 TGTGCCAGCAGCTTAGCTACCGGGACTTCGGCGGCAGATACGCAGTATTTT CASSLATGTSAADTQYF
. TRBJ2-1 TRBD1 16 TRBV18 TGTGCCAGCTCACCGAGGGACAGGGTTCGTTACAATGAGCAGTTCTTC CASSPRDRVRYNEQFF
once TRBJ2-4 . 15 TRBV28 TGTGCCAGCAGTTTATATCGGGGAGCCAAAAACATTCAGTACTTC CASSLYRGAKNIQYF
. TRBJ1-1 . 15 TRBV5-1 TGCGCCAGCAGCTTGGTTAGGGTGGGGGGCACTGAAGCTTTCTTT CASSLVRVGGTEAFF
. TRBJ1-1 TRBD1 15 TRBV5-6 TGTGCCAGCAGCCCGGGACAGTTTATGAACACTGAAGCTTTCTTT CASSPGQFMNTEAFF
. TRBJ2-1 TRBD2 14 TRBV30 TGTGCCTGTAATAGCGGGAGCTCCTACAATGAGCAGTTCTTC CACNSGSSYNEQFF
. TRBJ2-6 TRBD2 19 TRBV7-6 TGTGCCAGCAGCTCGCTAGCGGGAGGGGTGGGCTCTGGGGCCAACGTCCTGACTTTC CASSSLAGGVGSGANVLTF
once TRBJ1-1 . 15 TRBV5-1 TGCGCCAGCAGCTTGGGCGTGACACGGAACACTGAAGCTTTCTTT CASSLGVTRNTEAFF
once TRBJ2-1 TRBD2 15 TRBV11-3 TGTGCCAGCAGCTCCGGACTAGCGGGAGGGGATGAGCAGTTCTTC CASSSGLAGGDEQFF
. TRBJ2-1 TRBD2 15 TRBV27 TGTGCCAGCAGTTACGGAGCGGGACCTTACAATGAGCAGTTCTTC CASSYGAGPYNEQFF
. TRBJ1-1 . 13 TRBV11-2 TGTGCCAGCAGCTTAGATCGAGACACTGAAGCTTTCTTT CASSLDRDTEAFF
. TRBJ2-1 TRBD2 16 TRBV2 TGTGCCAGCAGGGGGGGGTTAGCAGGACCTTGGGATGAGCAGTTCTTC CASRGGLAGPWDEQFF
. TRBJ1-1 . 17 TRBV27 TGTGCCAGCAGTGCCCGGTCTGTCGCCCTCATGAACACTGAAGCTTTCTTT CASSARSVALMNTEAFF
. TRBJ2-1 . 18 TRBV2 TGTGCCAGCAGTGAAACCCCCAGGGGACCCCCCGTTAACAATGAGCAGTTCTTC CASSETPRGPPVNNEQFF
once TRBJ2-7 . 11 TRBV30 TGTGCCTGGGGTAGAAACTACGAGCAGTACTTC CAWGRNYEQYF
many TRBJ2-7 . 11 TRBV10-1 TGCGCCAGGGCGGTAGGGGGAGAGCAGTACTTC CARAVGGEQYF